Shown below are 19 T cell receptor beta chains from a single sample sequenced in a study of blood T cell repertoires in COVID-19 (dated by TCRdb to about 2020). The library was made by the immunoSEQ multiplex PCR assay. Imported from immuneACCESS, the table was reduced by TCRdb to in-frame sequences with V and J called. These copies leave out some clones; in studies compared against another copy, an unresolved V gene accounts for under half, and the cause of the remainder is not known. The table for this sample lists 110,000 to 150,000 clones; approximately 84% of them were counted only once. 1.6% of the sample lies in the top ten. Sequenced: PBMCs or T cells enriched from blood (not recorded which). All receptors derive from a woman between 18 and 29 years old who had been exposed to COVID-19.

A single count supports this clone. This chain joins TRBV27 and TRBJ1-2; TRBD1 is a possible D gene (6 bases). Germline V gives CDR1 MNHEY, CDR2 SMNVEV (reference sequence). V was cut by 6 bases and J by 3 bases, with 14 bases left in between. This CDR3 is 14 amino acids long. The CDR3 is CASRGSQGHYGYTF. In DNA, the CDR3 is TGTGCCAGCAGAGGGTCACAGGGCCACTATGGCTACACCTTC.

The CDR3 loop reads CASSFGRGLQPQHF. DNA for the CDR3: TGTGCCAGCAGTTTCGGCAGGGGGTTGCAGCCCCAGCATTTT. J is TRBJ1-5 and V is TRBV27; 7 bases are a match to TRBD1. Germline V CDR1 and CDR2: MNHEY, SMNVEV (reference sequence). Trimming at V came to 3 bases and at J to 7 bases, leaving 6 bases not matched to a gene. CDR3 length: 14 residues.

This clone is a singleton in its sample. The chain links TRBV19 to TRBJ1-2; no clear D gene. The CDR3 spans 13 residues. The germline V and J ends were trimmed by 3 bases and 2 bases, with 7 bases remaining between them. Germline V gives CDR1 LNHDA, CDR2 SQIVND (reference sequence). In DNA form, the CDR3 reads TGTGCCAGTAGTATCGGAGGAAACTATGGCTACACCTTC. This encodes CASSIGGNYGYTF.

J is TRBJ2-7 and V is TRBV29-1, with D possibly matching TRBD1 (6 bases). Germline V gives CDR1 SQVTM, CDR2 ANQGSEA. Trimming shortened V by 4 bases and J by 3 bases, and 13 bases separated the two germline ends. The CDR3 loop spans 13 amino acids. CDR3 in DNA: TGCAGCGTTGGAGGGGACAAATACTACGAGCAGTACTTC. This translates into CSVGGDKYYEQYF.

The chain recombines TRBV7-9 with TRBJ1-1; D uncertain. Germline V lookup: CDR1 SEHNR, CDR2 FQNEAQ (reference sequence). V dropped 5 bases and J dropped 4 bases, with 11 bases sitting between them. There are 13 residues in the CDR3. The CDR3 nucleotides are TGTGCCAGCAGCCATGCGATGGTCACTGAAGCTTTCTTT. Translation: CASSHAMVTEAFF.

The V gene is TRBV6-5, the J gene TRBJ2-1, with 11 nucleotides matching TRBD2. After removal of 2 bases from V and 8 bases from J, the junction contained 5 bases not matched to a gene. The CDR3 has 15 residues. Germline assignment: CDR1 MNHEY and CDR2 SVGAGI. The CDR3 coding sequence is TGTGCCAGCAGTTACGCACTAGCGGGAGTGTATGAGCAGTTCTTC. Its translation: CASSYALAGVYEQFF.

The CDR3 sequence: CASSLQGAGYEQYF. The CDR3 bases are TGTGCCAGCAGTTTGCAGGGGGCCGGCTACGAGCAGTACTTC. The chain has TRBV27 and TRBJ2-7; 8 bases fit TRBD1. This CDR3 is built from 14 residues. V trimming: 3 bases; J trimming: 3 bases; junction bases outside the gene matches: 4. Germline CDR1 and CDR2: MNHEY and SMNVEV (reference sequence).

This chain links TRBV5-1 with TRBJ2-1; TRBD2 agrees at 11 bases. The CDR3 loop spans 15 amino acids. With 5 bases clipped from V and 5 bases from J, the junction kept 6 bases outside the gene matches. Germline loops: CDR1 SGHRS, CDR2 YFSETQ. The CDR3 here is CASRAGTSGNNEQFF. The CDR3 bases are TGCGCCAGCAGGGCCGGGACTAGCGGAAACAATGAGCAGTTCTTC.

Here the CDR3 DNA reads TGTGCCAGCAGCCTATCTAGCGGGAGCTTTGGAGAGCAGTACTTC. It codes for CASSLSSGSFGEQYF. The chain carries TRBV7-6 and TRBJ2-7; 10 positions match TRBD2. There are 15 residues in the CDR3. V shed 5 bases, J shed 7 bases, and the junction held 11 bases outside the gene matches. Germline V gene data show CDR1 as SGHVS and CDR2 as FNYEAQ.

V usage is TRBV4-3 and J usage is TRBJ2-1; 9 bases map to TRBD2. The V gene's germline CDR1 is LGHNA and CDR2 YSLEER. V lost 1 base, J lost 4 bases, and 20 bases stayed unmatched. The CDR3 extends over 21 amino acids. The CDR3 reads CASSQAALMTSGGALYNEQFF. The CDR3 DNA reads TGCGCCAGCAGCCAAGCGGCCCTAATGACTAGCGGAGGAGCCCTATACAATGAGCAGTTCTTC.

CDR3 amino acids: CASSFSNTGELFF. CDR3 DNA: TGTGCCAGCAGCTTTAGTAACACCGGGGAGCTGTTTTTT. The chain joins TRBV11-2 to TRBJ2-2, with D unclear. Germline lookup yields CDR1 SGHAT and CDR2 FQNNGV. V lost 3 bases and J 2 bases, leaving 4 bases between the germline ends. This CDR3 has 13 residues.

This sequence joins TRBV11-3 and TRBJ1-1; D is unresolved. The ends were cut back, 2 bases at V and 0 bases at J, with 4 bases in the middle. CDR3 length: 13 amino acids. Germline V CDR1 and CDR2: SGHNT, YENEEA. CDR3 coding DNA: TGTGCCAGCAGCTTACAGATGAACACTGAAGCTTTCTTT. Residues: CASSLQMNTEAFF. Together with reference TRBV11-3 and TRBJ1-1, the CDR3 gives the full variable domain: EAGVVQSPRYKIIEKKQPVAFWCNPISGHNTLYWYLQNLGQGPELLIRYENEEAVDDSQLPKDRFSAERLKGVDSTLKIQPAELGDSAVYLCASSLQMNTEAFFGQGTRLTVV.

The chain carries TRBV7-2 and TRBJ2-3, with 7 bases matching TRBD1. The CDR3 consists of 15 residues. Germline assignment: CDR1 SGHTA and CDR2 FQGNSA. V was clipped by 5 bases and J by 2 bases; unmatched bases: 7. CDR3 in amino acids: CASSANRGLTDTQYF. The CDR3 region has the DNA TGTGCCAGCAGCGCAAACAGGGGTCTCACAGATACGCAGTATTTT. Based on the CDR3 plus reference TRBV7-2 and TRBJ2-3, the full variable domain is GAGVSQSPSNKVTEKGKDVELRCDPISGHTALYWYRQSLGQGLEFLIYFQGNSAPDKSGLPSDRFSAERTGGSVSTLTIQRTQQEDSAVYLCASSANRGLTDTQYFGPGTRLTVL.

This clone was counted only a few times. The chain uses TRBV15 and TRBJ1-2; D gene uncertain. In germline, CDR1 is LNHNV, CDR2 YYDKDF (reference sequence). The CDR3 is 16 residues long. Trimming stripped 0 bases from V and 6 bases from J, with 17 bases between. This chain's CDR3 is CATSRDLGLGSDGYTF. The CDR3 DNA follows: TGTGCCACCAGCAGAGATTTGGGCCTCGGCTCGGATGGCTACACCTTC.

This clone was recorded only once. The rearrangement links TRBV5-1 to TRBJ1-1; 9 nucleotides line up with TRBD1. The CDR3 is 15 residues long. With V trimmed by 6 bases and J by 4 bases, 10 bases remained unmatched. Germline V lookup: CDR1 SGHRS, CDR2 YFSETQ. The chain's CDR3 is CASTVQGAAGTEAFF. The CDR3, as DNA: TGCGCCAGCACCGTACAGGGGGCTGCGGGCACTGAAGCTTTCTTT.

This clone occurred a few times. The V and J genes are TRBV27 and TRBJ2-5; no clear D. Deletions cut 2 bases from V and 7 bases from J, with 14 bases between. The CDR3 loop spans 14 amino acids. Germline CDR1 and CDR2: MNHEY and SMNVEV (reference sequence). The DNA of the CDR3 is TGTGCCAGCAGTTTAGGGCCGCGTACTGGGACCCAGTACTTC. Translated, it gives CASSLGPRTGTQYF.

This clone was observed once. The rearrangement uses TRBV7-9 and TRBJ2-7; TRBD1 matches at 7 bases. Germline CDR1 is SEHNR and CDR2 is FQNEAQ (reference sequence). The CDR3 length is 18 residues. Germline trimming cut 4 bases from V and 1 base from J; bases unmatched to any gene: 16. The DNA for the CDR3 is TGTGCCAGCAGCTCGCAGACAGGGAGAGGGTCGAGGTCCTACGAGCAGTACTTC. This encodes CASSSQTGRGSRSYEQYF.

The CDR3 DNA follows: TGTGCCAGCAGCTCCCGGGCAGGGATGAAGGGGAACTATGGCTACACCTTC. Amino acids: CASSSRAGMKGNYGYTF. The chain is built from TRBV7-8 and TRBJ1-2; a weak D match, TRBD1 (5 bases). The length of the CDR3 is 17 residues. V gave up 4 bases and J gave up 2 bases, with 20 bases separating them. Germline CDR1 and CDR2: SGHVS and FQNEAQ.

About this clone: The junction differs from germline at one of its ends, possibly a read error. The gene calls are TRBV7-9 and TRBJ2-1; D possibly corresponds to TRBD1 (5 bases). This CDR3 is 12 amino acids long. Per the germline V gene, CDR1 is SEHNR and CDR2 is FQNEAQ (reference sequence). For the CDR3, the DNA is TGTGCCAGCAGCTTATTGTTGCAGGGCCCAGTCTTC. Its protein product is CASSLLLQGPVF.